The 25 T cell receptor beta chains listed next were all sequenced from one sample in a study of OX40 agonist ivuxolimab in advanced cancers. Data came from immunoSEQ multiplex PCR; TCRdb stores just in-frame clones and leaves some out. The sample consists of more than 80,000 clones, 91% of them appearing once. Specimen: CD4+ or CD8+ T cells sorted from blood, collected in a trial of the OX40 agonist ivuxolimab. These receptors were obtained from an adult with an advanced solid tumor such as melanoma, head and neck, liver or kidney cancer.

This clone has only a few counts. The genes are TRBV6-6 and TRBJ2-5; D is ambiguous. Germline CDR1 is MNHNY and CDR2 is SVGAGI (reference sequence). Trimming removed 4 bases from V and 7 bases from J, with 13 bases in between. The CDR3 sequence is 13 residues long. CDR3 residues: CASSSLAPPTQYF. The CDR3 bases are TGTGCCAGCAGTTCCCTGGCTCCCCCGACCCAGTACTTC.

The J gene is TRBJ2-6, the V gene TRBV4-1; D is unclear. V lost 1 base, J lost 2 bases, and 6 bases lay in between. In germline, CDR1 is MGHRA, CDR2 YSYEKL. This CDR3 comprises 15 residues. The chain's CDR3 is CASSQAGTGANVLTF. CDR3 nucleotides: TGCGCCAGCAGCCAAGCAGGTACTGGGGCCAACGTCCTGACTTTC.

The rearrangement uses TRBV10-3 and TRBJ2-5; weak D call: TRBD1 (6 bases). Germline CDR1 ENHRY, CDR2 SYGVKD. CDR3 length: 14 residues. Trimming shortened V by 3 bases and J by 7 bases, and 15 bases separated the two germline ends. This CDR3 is CAISDSGVSGTQYF. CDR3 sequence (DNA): TGTGCCATCAGTGACTCAGGGGTCTCAGGGACCCAGTACTTC.

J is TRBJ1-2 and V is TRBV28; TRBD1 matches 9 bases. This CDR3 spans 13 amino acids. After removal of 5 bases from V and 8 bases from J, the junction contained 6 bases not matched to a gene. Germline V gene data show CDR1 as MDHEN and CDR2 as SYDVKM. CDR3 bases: TGTGCCAGCAGTCCCACGACAGGGGGGGGCTACACCTTC. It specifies CASSPTTGGGYTF.

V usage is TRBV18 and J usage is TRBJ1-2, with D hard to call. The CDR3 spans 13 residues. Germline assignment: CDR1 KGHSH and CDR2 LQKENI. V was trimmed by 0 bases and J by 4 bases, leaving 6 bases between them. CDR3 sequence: CASSPPQPYGYTF. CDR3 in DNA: TGTGCCAGCTCACCACCCCAGCCCTATGGCTACACCTTC.

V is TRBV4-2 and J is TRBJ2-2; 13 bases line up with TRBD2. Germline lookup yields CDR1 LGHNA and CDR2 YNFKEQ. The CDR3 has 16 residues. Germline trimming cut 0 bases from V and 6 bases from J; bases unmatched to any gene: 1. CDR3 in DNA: TGTGCCAGCAGCCAAGAAGGACTAGCGGGAGCCGGGGAGCTGTTTTTT. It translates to CASSQEGLAGAGELFF.

CDR3 residues: CASSVDWGNTEAFF. CDR3 bases: TGTGCCAGCAGCGTAGATTGGGGGAACACTGAAGCTTTCTTT. The chain uses TRBV9 and TRBJ1-1; D is undetermined. Deletions cut 0 bases from V and 1 base from J, with 7 bases between. The CDR3 is made up of 14 amino acids. In germline, CDR1 is SGDLS, CDR2 YYNGEE.

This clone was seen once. The CDR3 is CASSSDRGTQYF. Written as DNA, the CDR3 is TGTGCCAGCAGTTCTGACAGGGGGACGCAGTATTTT. The chain carries TRBV5-8 and TRBJ2-3; TRBD1 matches at 9 bases. V lost 5 bases, J lost 9 bases, and 4 bases stayed unmatched. This CDR3 is built from 12 residues. The V gene's germline CDR1 is SGHTS and CDR2 YDEGEE.

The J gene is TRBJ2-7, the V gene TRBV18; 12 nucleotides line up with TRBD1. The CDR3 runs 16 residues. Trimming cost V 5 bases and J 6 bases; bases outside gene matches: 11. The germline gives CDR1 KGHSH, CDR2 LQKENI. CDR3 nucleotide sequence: TGTGCCAGCTCAGGGACAGGGGGCGCATCAGTCCCCGAGCAGTACTTC. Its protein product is CASSGTGGASVPEQYF.

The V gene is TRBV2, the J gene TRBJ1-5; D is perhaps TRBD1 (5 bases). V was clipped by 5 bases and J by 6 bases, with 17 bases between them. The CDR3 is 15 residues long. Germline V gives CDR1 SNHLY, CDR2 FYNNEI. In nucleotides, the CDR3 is TGTGCCAGCAGTCTTCGAGAAGGGGCGCGTCAGCCCCAGCATTTT. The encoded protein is CASSLREGARQPQHF.

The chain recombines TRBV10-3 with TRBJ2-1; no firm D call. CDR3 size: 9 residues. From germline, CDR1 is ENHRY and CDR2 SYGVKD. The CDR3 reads CAPWSEQFF. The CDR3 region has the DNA TGTGCTCCCTGGAGTGAGCAGTTCTTC.

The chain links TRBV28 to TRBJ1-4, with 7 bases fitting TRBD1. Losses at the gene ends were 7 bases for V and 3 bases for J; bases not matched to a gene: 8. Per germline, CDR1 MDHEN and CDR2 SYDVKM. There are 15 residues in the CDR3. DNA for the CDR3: TGTGCCAGCATCTCCCCGGGACAGCCTAATGAAAAACTGTTTTTT. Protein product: CASISPGQPNEKLFF.

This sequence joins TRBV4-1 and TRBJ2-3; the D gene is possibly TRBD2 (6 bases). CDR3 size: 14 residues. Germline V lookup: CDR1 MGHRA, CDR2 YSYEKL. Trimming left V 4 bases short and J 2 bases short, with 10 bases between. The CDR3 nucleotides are TGCGCCAGCAGCCCCGGGACTTTCACAGATACGCAGTATTTT. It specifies CASSPGTFTDTQYF.

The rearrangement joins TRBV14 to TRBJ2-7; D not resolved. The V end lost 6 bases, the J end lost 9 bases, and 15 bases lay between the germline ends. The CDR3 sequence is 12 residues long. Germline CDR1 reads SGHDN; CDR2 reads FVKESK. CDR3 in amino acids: CASSPTRSTQYF. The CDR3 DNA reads TGTGCCAGCAGTCCCACACGGTCGACGCAGTACTTC.

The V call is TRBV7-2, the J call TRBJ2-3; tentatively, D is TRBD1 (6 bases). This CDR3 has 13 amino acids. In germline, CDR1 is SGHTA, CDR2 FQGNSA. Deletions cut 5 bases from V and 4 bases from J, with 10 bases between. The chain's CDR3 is CASSRQDSDTQYF. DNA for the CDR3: TGTGCCAGCAGCCGACAGGATTCAGATACGCAGTATTTT.

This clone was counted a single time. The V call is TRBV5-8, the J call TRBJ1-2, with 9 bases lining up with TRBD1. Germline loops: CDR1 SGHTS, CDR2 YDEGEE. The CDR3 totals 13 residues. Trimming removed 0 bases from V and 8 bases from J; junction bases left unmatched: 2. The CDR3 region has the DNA TGTGCCAGCAGCTTGGGGGGGACAGGGGGCTACACCTTC. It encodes CASSLGGTGGYTF.

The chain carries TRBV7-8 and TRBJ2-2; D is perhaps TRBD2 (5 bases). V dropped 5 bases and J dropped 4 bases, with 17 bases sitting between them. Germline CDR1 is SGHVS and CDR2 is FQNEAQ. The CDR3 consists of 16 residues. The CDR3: CASSSAGLAATGELFF. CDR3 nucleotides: TGTGCCAGCAGCAGCGCCGGGCTAGCTGCCACCGGGGAGCTGTTTTTT.

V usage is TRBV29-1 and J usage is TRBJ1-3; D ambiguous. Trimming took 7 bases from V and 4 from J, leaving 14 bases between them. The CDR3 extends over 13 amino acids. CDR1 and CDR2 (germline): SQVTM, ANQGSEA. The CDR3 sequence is CSATSLPGNTIYF. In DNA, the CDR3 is TGCAGCGCAACCAGTCTTCCCGGAAACACCATATATTTT.

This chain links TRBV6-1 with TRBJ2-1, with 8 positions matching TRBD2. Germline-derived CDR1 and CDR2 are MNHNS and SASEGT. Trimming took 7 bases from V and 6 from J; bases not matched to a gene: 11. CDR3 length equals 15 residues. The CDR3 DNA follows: TGTGCCAGCATCCGAGCGGGAGAGGGCTCCAATGAGCAGTTCTTC. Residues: CASIRAGEGSNEQFF.

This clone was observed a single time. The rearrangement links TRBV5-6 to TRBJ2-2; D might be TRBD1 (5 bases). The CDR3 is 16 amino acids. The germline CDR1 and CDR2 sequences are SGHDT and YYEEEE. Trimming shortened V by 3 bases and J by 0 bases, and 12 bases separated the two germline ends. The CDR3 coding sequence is TGTGCCAGCAGCTCGTCTGACAGCGCGAACACCGGGGAGCTGTTTTTT. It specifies CASSSSDSANTGELFF.

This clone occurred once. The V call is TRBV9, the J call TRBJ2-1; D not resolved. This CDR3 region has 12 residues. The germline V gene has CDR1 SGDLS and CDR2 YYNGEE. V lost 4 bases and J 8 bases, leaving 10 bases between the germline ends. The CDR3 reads CASSPTNYEQFF. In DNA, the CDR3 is TGTGCCAGCAGCCCCACTAACTATGAGCAGTTCTTC.

CDR3 in DNA: TGTGCCTGGAGTGTAGCCCAAAGCATGGCCCAGCATTTT. Its protein product is CAWSVAQSMAQHF. V gene TRBV30 combines with J gene TRBJ1-5, with unresolved D. This CDR3 comprises 13 residues. The V and J ends lost 0 bases and 11 bases respectively, with 14 bases between them. Germline loops: CDR1 GTSNPN, CDR2 SVGIG (reference sequence). The whole variable domain, remainder taken from reference TRBV30 and TRBJ1-5, is SQTIHQWPATLVQPVGSPLSLECTVEGTSNPNLYWYRQAAGRGLQLLFYSVGIGQISSEVPQNLSASRPQDRQFILSSKKLLLSDSGFYLCAWSVAQSMAQHFGDGTRLSIL.

The CDR3 reads CASSEQVGAKNIQYF. CDR3 nucleotide sequence: TGCGCCAGCAGTGAGCAGGTCGGAGCCAAAAACATTCAGTACTTC. The chain uses TRBV10-2 and TRBJ2-4; D unresolved. CDR1 is WSHSY, CDR2 SAAADI, per germline. CDR3 size: 15 residues. V lost 2 bases to trimming and J lost 0 bases, with 8 bases between them.

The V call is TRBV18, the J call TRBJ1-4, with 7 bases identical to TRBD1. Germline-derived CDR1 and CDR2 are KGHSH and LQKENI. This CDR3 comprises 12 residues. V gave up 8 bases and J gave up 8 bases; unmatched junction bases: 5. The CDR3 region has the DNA TGTGCCAGCCGCGGGACAGCCGAAAAACTGTTTTTT. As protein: CASRGTAEKLFF.

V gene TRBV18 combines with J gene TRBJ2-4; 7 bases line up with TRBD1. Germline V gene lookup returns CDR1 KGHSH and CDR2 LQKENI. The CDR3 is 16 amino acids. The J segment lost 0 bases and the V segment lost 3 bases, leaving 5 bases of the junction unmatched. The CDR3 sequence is CASSPTGTVAKNIQYF. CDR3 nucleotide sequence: TGTGCCAGCTCACCGACCGGGACAGTAGCCAAAAACATTCAGTACTTC.